This record looks at one TCR beta chain sequence and its context. Its antigen is undetermined. The data were taken from a study of OX40 agonist ivuxolimab in advanced cancers. Study information: Patients were dosed with the agonistic anti-OX40 (CD134) antibody ivuxolimab. Earlier treatment with anti-PD-1, anti-PD-L1 or anti-CTLA-4 was permitted, and 35% to 45% had received some. Two cutaneous melanoma patients and one hepatocellular carcinoma patient, three in all, had partial responses.

Germline CDR1 SQVTM, CDR2 ANQGSEA. Trimming removed 7 bases at V and 1 base at J, with 13 bases between. CDR3 length: 13 amino acids. Data came from immunoSEQ multiplex PCR; TCRdb stores just in-frame clones and leaves some out. The data show 65,000 to 70,000 clones, with roughly 87% seen just once and about 0.37% held by the top ten. Study-level findings and limits: CD4+ T cells averaged fewer expanded clones than CD8+ T cells.

The V and J genes are TRBV29-1 and TRBJ1-1; TRBD1 is a possible D gene (5 bases). The TCR was taken from an adult with an advanced solid tumor such as melanoma, head and neck, liver or kidney cancer. The source material was CD4+ or CD8+ T cells sorted from blood, sampled in a trial of the OX40 agonist ivuxolimab. The CDR3 here is CSAKGTANTEAFF. For the CDR3, the DNA is TGCAGCGCCAAGGGGACGGCGAACACTGAAGCTTTCTTT.